The source of this TCR beta chain is a study of blood T cell repertoires in COVID-19. Study context: Some COVID-19 samples were acute and others convalescent; all came from the United States, Italy and Spain. PBMCs, B-cell-depleted T cells, or T cells were the source of the cDNA or gDNA that made up the material.

The V gene's germline CDR1 is SGHRS and CDR2 YFSETQ. The CDR3 is 14 residues long. V was pared by 4 bases and J by 0 bases, with 8 bases between. Per the study methods: For nucleated cells, counts were estimated from reference gene primer amplification. Clones were sequenced by immunoSEQ multiplex PCR, and TCRdb holds only the in-frame ones, with some missing. D and trimming were read from the DNA, whereas the V and J calls and clone size are those reported in that table. There are tens of thousands of clones in the sample; approximately 80% occur only once, and 2% lies in the top ten. The source material was peripheral blood. The rearrangement links TRBV5-1 to TRBJ1-3; D may be TRBD1 (5 bases). The sequence came from a man between 60 and 75 years old with active COVID-19. CDR3 loop: CASSMDNSGNTIYF. In nucleotides, the CDR3 is TGCGCCAGCAGCATGGACAACTCTGGAAACACCATATATTTT.